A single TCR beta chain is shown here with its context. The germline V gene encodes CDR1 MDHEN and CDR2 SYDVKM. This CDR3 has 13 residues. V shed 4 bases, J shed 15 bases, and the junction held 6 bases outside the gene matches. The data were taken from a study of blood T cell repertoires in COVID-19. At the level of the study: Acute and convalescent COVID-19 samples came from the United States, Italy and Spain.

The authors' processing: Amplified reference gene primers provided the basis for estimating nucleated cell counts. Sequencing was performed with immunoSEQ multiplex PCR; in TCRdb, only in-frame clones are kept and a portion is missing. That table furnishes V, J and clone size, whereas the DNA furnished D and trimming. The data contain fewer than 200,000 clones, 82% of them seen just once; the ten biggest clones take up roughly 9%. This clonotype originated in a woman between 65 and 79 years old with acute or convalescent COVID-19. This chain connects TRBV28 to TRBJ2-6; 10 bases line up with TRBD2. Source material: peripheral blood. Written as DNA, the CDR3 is TGTGCCAGCAGTTCGGGACTAGCGATAACCCTGACTTTC. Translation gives CASSSGLAITLTF.